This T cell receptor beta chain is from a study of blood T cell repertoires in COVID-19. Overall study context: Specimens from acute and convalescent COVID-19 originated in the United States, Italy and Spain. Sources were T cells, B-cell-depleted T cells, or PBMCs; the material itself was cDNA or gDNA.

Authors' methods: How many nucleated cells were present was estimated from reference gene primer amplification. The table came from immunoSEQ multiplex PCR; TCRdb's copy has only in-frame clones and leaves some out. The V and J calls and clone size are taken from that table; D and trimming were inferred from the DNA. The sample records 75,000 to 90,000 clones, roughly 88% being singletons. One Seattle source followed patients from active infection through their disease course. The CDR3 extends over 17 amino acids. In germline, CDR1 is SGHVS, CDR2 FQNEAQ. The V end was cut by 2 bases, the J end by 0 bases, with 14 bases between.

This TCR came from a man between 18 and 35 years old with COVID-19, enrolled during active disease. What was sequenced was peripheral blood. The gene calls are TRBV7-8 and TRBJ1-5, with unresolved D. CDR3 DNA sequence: TGTGCCAGCAGCTTAAGGCCGCGCGGCAGTAGCAATCAGCCCCAGCATTTT. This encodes CASSLRPRGSSNQPQHF.